The entry below describes one T cell receptor beta chain. Per the study methods: Amplification with reference gene primers provided the estimates of nucleated cell counts. Profiled with immunoSEQ multiplex PCR; TCRdb holds only in-frame clones, not every one. V, J and clone size reflect that table, while D and trimming were determined from the DNA. The sample yields 55,000 to 70,000 clones, 79% seen once. The sample belongs to a study of blood T cell repertoires in COVID-19. Overall study context: Acute-phase and convalescent COVID-19 samples originated in the United States, Italy and Spain. Sources were T cells, B-cell-depleted T cells, or PBMCs; the material itself was cDNA or gDNA.

Germline values: CDR1 SGHTS, CDR2 YDEGEE. Trimming cost V 4 bases and J 5 bases, with 16 bases left between them. The CDR3 runs 14 residues. This chain uses TRBV5-8 with TRBJ2-7; D not resolved. This TCR came from a man aged 55-75 years with acute or convalescent COVID-19. Sequenced material: peripheral blood. The CDR3 nucleotides read TGTGCCAGCAGCCCTCAGAGGTACTTGGACGAGCAGTACTTC. Translating gives CASSPQRYLDEQYF.